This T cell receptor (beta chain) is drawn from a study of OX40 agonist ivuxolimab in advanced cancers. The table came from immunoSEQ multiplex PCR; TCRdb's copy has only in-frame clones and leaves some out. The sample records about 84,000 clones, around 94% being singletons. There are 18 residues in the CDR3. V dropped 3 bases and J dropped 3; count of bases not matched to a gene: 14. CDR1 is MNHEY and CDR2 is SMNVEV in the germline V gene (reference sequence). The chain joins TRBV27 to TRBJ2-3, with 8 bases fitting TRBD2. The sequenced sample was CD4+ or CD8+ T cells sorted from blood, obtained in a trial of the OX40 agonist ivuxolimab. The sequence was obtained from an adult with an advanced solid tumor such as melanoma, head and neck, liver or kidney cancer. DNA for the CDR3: TGTGCCAGCAGTTTTAGTAGCGGGATGGTCGTACTGACAGATACGCAGTATTTT. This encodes CASSFSSGMVVLTDTQYF.